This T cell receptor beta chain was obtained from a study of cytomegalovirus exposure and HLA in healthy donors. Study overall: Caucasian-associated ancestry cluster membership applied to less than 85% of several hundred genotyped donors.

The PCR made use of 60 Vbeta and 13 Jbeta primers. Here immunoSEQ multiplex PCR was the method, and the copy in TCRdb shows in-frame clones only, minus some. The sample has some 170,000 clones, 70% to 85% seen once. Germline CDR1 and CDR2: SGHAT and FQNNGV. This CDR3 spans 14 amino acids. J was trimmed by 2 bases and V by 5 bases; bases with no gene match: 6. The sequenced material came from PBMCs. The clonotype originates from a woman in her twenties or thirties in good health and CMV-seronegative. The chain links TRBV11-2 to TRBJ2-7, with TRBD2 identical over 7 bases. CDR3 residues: CASSPWEGAYEQYF. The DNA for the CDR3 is TGTGCCAGCAGCCCATGGGAGGGAGCCTACGAGCAGTACTTC.